The sequence of this T cell receptor beta chain was determined in a study of T-cell reconstitution after alpha-beta-depleted transplantation in children. The V end lost 4 bases, the J end lost 0 bases, and 14 bases lay between the germline ends. Germline V lookup: CDR1 SGHRS, CDR2 YFSETQ. The CDR3 loop spans 16 amino acids. Many counts were recorded for this clonotype. The antigen remains unidentified. Study-wide findings and caveats: Several hundred expanded graft clones reportedly supplied alpha-beta T cells about two months after transplant. Newly produced T cells mostly accounted for T-cell counts and diversity one year post-transplant. Day-60 TCRbeta diversity that was high in some patients was derived from surviving recipient T cells and thymic progenitors.

TCRbeta library construction was performed incorporating unique molecular identifiers. TCRdb passed the PCR reads through MiXCR, listing each CDR3 protein once. Of a few hundred thousand distinct CDR3 sequences listed, 10% to 15% are singletons. The TCR sequence derives from a male patient between 5 and 17 years old who had a stem cell transplant for acute myeloid leukemia, so the T cells may come from the graft donor. Sample: PBMCs, mostly from graft donor cells, taken 360 days after TCRalphabeta/CD19-depleted stem cell transplant. This chain joins TRBV5-1 and TRBJ1-3; D unclear. CDR3 bases: TGCGCCAGCAGCCCGACCGGGCCTCTCTCTGGAAACACCATATATTTT. Translation gives CASSPTGPLSGNTIYF.